The 24 T cell receptor beta chains in this list originate from one sample, sequenced in a study of vaccination effects on CD4 cells after COVID-19 (dated by TCRdb to between 2022 and 2023). The library was produced with the immunoSEQ multiplex PCR assay. In its TCRdb copy, this immuneACCESS table keeps in-frame sequences only and misses some clones. Where compared with another copy, unresolved V genes explain less than half of these, and the others have no known cause. Across this sample there are some 50,000 clones, with approximately 70% seen only once. Of the sample, roughly 5.5% is held by the ten largest clones. After around ten days of culture, CD4+ T cells were isolated with the EasySep CD4+ T cell isolation kit. Their cognate antigens are unknown. The input for sequencing was CD4+ T cells from PBMCs cultured without peptide, taken before COVID-19 vaccination. Every receptor here comes from a human donor who received a COVID-19 vaccine.

The chain recombines TRBV4-1 with TRBJ1-5; 9 nucleotides align to TRBD1. Trimming removed 1 base from V and 4 bases from J; junction bases left unmatched: 8. CDR1 and CDR2 (germline): MGHRA, YSYEKL. The CDR3 is made up of 17 amino acids. CDR3: CASSQVTGGYRNQPQHF. The CDR3 bases are TGCGCCAGCAGCCAAGTTACAGGGGGCTACAGGAATCAGCCCCAGCATTTT.

The J gene is TRBJ2-5, the V gene TRBV6-6; 10 bases are shared with TRBD2. This CDR3 is built from 15 residues. CDR1 MNHNY and CDR2 SVGAGI come from the germline V gene (reference sequence). The V segment lost 6 bases and the J segment 5 bases; nucleotides outside the gene matches: 9. CDR3 sequence: CASSPPLAGYETQYF. In DNA, the CDR3 is TGTGCCAGCAGCCCGCCACTAGCGGGGTATGAGACCCAGTACTTC.

The chain uses TRBV27 and TRBJ2-1; TRBD2 aligns across 10 bases. This CDR3 comprises 15 residues. Trimming at V came to 3 bases and at J to 10 bases, leaving 9 bases not matched to a gene. Germline values: CDR1 MNHEY, CDR2 SMNVEV (reference sequence). The CDR3 DNA reads TGTGCCAGCAGTTTTAAGGCTAGCGGGAGTACCGAGCAGTTCTTC. Translation: CASSFKASGSTEQFF.

This sequence joins TRBV5-6 and TRBJ1-5; D is uncertain. Germline V lookup: CDR1 SGHDT, CDR2 YYEEEE. The CDR3 is 15 amino acids. Trimming stripped 2 bases from V and 2 bases from J, with 11 bases between. CDR3 residues: CASSLGGFGNQPQHF. The CDR3 DNA sequence: TGTGCCAGCAGCTTAGGTGGTTTCGGCAATCAGCCCCAGCATTTT.

This clone turned up a few times. V gene TRBV2 combines with J gene TRBJ2-2, with D tentatively TRBD2 (7 bases). Trimming took 5 bases from V and 4 from J, leaving 14 bases between them. This CDR3 has 15 amino acids. The germline V gene has CDR1 SNHLY and CDR2 FYNNEI. CDR3 in amino acids: CASSLGGPGTGELFF. The CDR3 nucleotides read TGTGCCAGCAGTCTCGGGGGGCCGGGCACCGGGGAGCTGTTTTTT.

V gene TRBV5-4 combines with J gene TRBJ2-3, with TRBD2 identical over 10 bases. V lost 0 bases to trimming and J lost 3 bases; unmatched junction nucleotides: 4. The CDR3 is 16 residues long. The germline gives CDR1 SGHNT, CDR2 YYREEE (reference sequence). Written as DNA, the CDR3 is TGTGCCAGCAGCTTGGCGTCTAGCGGGAGTACAGATACGCAGTATTTT. Translated: CASSLASSGSTDTQYF.

The chain combines TRBV6-4 with TRBJ1-1; a weak D match, TRBD1 (5 bases). CDR1 is MRHNA and CDR2 is SNTAGT in the germline V gene. Trimming stripped 6 bases from V and 5 bases from J, with 28 bases between. The CDR3 loop spans 18 amino acids. CDR3: CASRPNPKAGRQKTEAFF. CDR3 bases: TGTGCCAGCAGACCTAACCCAAAGGCAGGGAGACAGAAAACTGAAGCTTTCTTT.

The chain couples TRBV28 to TRBJ2-4, with 7 bases matching TRBD1. V shed 9 bases and J 7 bases; nucleotides not matched to a gene: 12. The CDR3 totals 14 residues. CDR1 and CDR2 (germline): MDHEN, SYDVKM. CDR3 sequence: CASLGDRGWNIQYF. The CDR3 coding sequence is TGTGCCAGTCTAGGGGACAGAGGCTGGAACATTCAGTACTTC.

The chain joins TRBV9 to TRBJ2-1; D unresolved. Germline loops: CDR1 SGDLS, CDR2 YYNGEE. The CDR3 consists of 19 residues. V gave up 4 bases and J gave up 0 bases, with 23 bases separating them. The CDR3 DNA sequence: TGTGCCAGCAGCCCCCCTACGAGCCGCCGGATAAGCTCCTACAATGAGCAGTTCTTC. This translates into CASSPPTSRRISSYNEQFF.

This clone turned up a few times. CDR3 in amino acids: CASTKLGGSSYNEQFF. DNA for the CDR3: TGTGCCAGCACTAAACTCGGGGGGAGCTCCTACAATGAGCAGTTCTTC. The rearrangement joins TRBV28 to TRBJ2-1; 7 bases match TRBD2. Germline V gene sequence: CDR1 MDHEN, CDR2 SYDVKM. J was trimmed by 0 bases and V by 7 bases; bases with no gene match: 9. The CDR3 is 16 amino acids.

This clone was detected once. This chain connects TRBV7-9 to TRBJ1-1; D is unresolved. V gave up 3 bases and J gave up 4 bases, with 15 bases separating them. The CDR3 runs 15 residues. Germline-derived CDR1 and CDR2 are SEHNR and FQNEAQ (reference sequence). CDR3 nucleotides: TGTGCCAGCAGCTTTATTTACGGGGAGGTCACTGAAGCTTTCTTT. It yields the protein CASSFIYGEVTEAFF. Looking up the rest from reference TRBV7-9 and TRBJ1-1 gives the full variable domain: DTGVSQNPRHKITKRGQNVTFRCDPISEHNRLYWYRQTLGQGPEFLTYFQNEAQLEKSRLLSDRFSAERPKGSFSTLEIQRTEQGDSAMYLCASSFIYGEVTEAFFGQGTRLTVV.

J is TRBJ1-2 and V is TRBV4-2; D remains ambiguous. Germline CDR1 and CDR2: LGHNA and YNFKEQ. The V gene lost 2 bases and the J gene lost 6 bases, with 10 bases spanning the gap. CDR3 length: 13 residues. CDR3: CASSQFSGDGYTF. CDR3 nucleotides: TGTGCCAGCAGCCAATTTTCGGGTGATGGCTACACCTTC.

The rearrangement uses TRBV7-2 and TRBJ2-3; D not certain. Germline V gives CDR1 SGHTA, CDR2 FQGNSA. V was clipped by 1 base and J by 10 bases, with 12 bases between them. The CDR3 loop spans 13 amino acids. In nucleotides, the CDR3 is TGTGCCAGCAGCTTAGGAGCTATGGGTGCGCAGTATTTT. Encoded protein: CASSLGAMGAQYF.

The gene calls are TRBV5-1 and TRBJ2-3; D uncertain. Germline V gives CDR1 SGHRS, CDR2 YFSETQ. CDR3 size: 14 residues. The ends were cut back, 1 base at V and 2 bases at J, with 8 bases in the middle. The CDR3 coding sequence is TGCGCCAGCAGCTTGATGCGACTCACAGATACGCAGTATTTT. Translating gives CASSLMRLTDTQYF.

The CDR3 sequence is CASSRGSRYNEQFF. In DNA form, the CDR3 reads TGTGCCAGCAGTAGAGGGTCCCGGTACAATGAGCAGTTCTTC. The chain joins TRBV3-1 (or the pseudogene TRBV3-2) to TRBJ2-1; a possible D gene is TRBD2 (5 bases). CDR1 and CDR2 (germline): LGHDT, YNNKEL (reference sequence). Trimming removed 6 bases from V and 4 bases from J, with 13 bases in between. The CDR3 runs 14 residues.

V and J are TRBV24-1 and TRBJ2-7; maybe TRBD2 (5 bases). CDR1 is KGHDR and CDR2 is SFDVKD in the germline V gene. V was trimmed by 3 bases and J by 5 bases, leaving 16 bases between them. The CDR3 has 15 residues. The CDR3 DNA reads as TGTGCCACCAGTGATCCCGCGGGTTCTTACAACGAGCAGTACTTC. Its translation is CATSDPAGSYNEQYF.

The chain couples TRBV19 to TRBJ2-1, with D perhaps TRBD1 or TRBD2 (5 bases each). Germline-derived CDR1 and CDR2 are LNHDA and SQIVND (reference sequence). CDR3 length: 16 amino acids. V lost 3 bases to trimming and J lost 6 bases, with 18 bases between them. CDR3 DNA sequence: TGTGCCAGTAGTATTTGGGGGAAAACGTCATTCAATGAGCAGTTCTTC. Its translation is CASSIWGKTSFNEQFF.

This chain uses TRBV5-5 with TRBJ2-3; unclear D gene. This CDR3 has 14 residues. The ends were cut back, 3 bases at V and 1 base at J, with 9 bases in the middle. Germline V gives CDR1 SGHKS, CDR2 YYEKEE (reference sequence). The CDR3 DNA follows: TGTGCCAGCAGCTCTCAAAGGGGCACAGATACGCAGTATTTT. Its translation: CASSSQRGTDTQYF.

The chain combines TRBV4-2 with TRBJ1-1, with D possibly TRBD1 on 6 matching bases. Germline V gene sequence: CDR1 LGHNA, CDR2 YNFKEQ. The length of the CDR3 is 16 residues. V was pared by 0 bases and J by 11 bases, with 22 bases between. The CDR3 protein is CASSQDGRRGAGYAFF. CDR3 in DNA: TGTGCCAGCAGCCAAGATGGCCGGCGGGGGGCCGGGTATGCTTTCTTT.

This sequence joins TRBV11-2 and TRBJ1-2; TRBD1 matches at 8 bases. Looked up from germline, CDR1 is SGHAT and CDR2 is FQNNGV. The CDR3 consists of 16 residues. J lost 3 bases, V lost 5 bases, and 11 bases had no gene match. The CDR3 reads CASSPTTWGQDYGYTF. In nucleotides, the CDR3 is TGTGCCAGCAGCCCAACTACTTGGGGACAGGACTATGGCTACACCTTC. Using reference TRBV11-2 and TRBJ1-2 for the parts outside the CDR3, the full variable domain is EAGVAQSPRYKIIEKRQSVAFWCNPISGHATLYWYQQILGQGPKLLIQFQNNGVVDDSQLPKDRFSAERLKGVDSTLKIQPAKLEDSAVYLCASSPTTWGQDYGYTFGSGTRLTVV.

The rearrangement links TRBV6-5 to TRBJ2-5; D possibly corresponds to TRBD2 (5 bases). The ends were cut back, 0 bases at V and 5 bases at J, with 10 bases in the middle. This CDR3 comprises 14 residues. Per germline, CDR1 MNHEY and CDR2 SVGAGI. The CDR3 loop is CASSYSGRLETQYF. The CDR3 nucleotides are TGTGCCAGCAGTTACTCTGGGAGATTGGAGACCCAGTACTTC.

V and J are TRBV15 and TRBJ1-2, with D unclear. The CDR3 extends over 13 amino acids. The V end lost 1 base, the J end lost 4 bases, and 7 bases lay between the germline ends. From germline, CDR1 is LNHNV and CDR2 YYDKDF (reference sequence). CDR3 sequence reads: CATSRVGFYGYTF. Here the CDR3 DNA reads TGTGCCACCAGCAGAGTGGGGTTCTATGGCTACACCTTC.

The chain couples TRBV7-2 to TRBJ1-2; D gene ambiguous. CDR3 length equals 12 residues. V was clipped by 3 bases and J by 4 bases, with 6 bases between them. Germline V gene sequence: CDR1 SGHTA, CDR2 FQGNSA. CDR3 sequence reads: CASSFKSYGYTF. The CDR3 region has the DNA TGTGCCAGCAGCTTTAAGTCCTATGGCTACACCTTC. The full variable domain, its missing parts supplied by reference TRBV7-2 and TRBJ1-2, is GAGVSQSPSNKVTEKGKDVELRCDPISGHTALYWYRQSLGQGLEFLIYFQGNSAPDKSGLPSDRFSAERTGGSVSTLTIQRTQQEDSAVYLCASSFKSYGYTFGSGTRLTVV.

The chain employs TRBV19 and TRBJ2-3; 7 bases agree with TRBD2. Germline assignment: CDR1 LNHDA and CDR2 SQIVND (reference sequence). This CDR3 has 15 amino acids. After removal of 1 base from V and 7 bases from J, the junction contained 8 bases not matched to a gene. CDR3 coding DNA: TGTGCCAGTAGTATAGGGGCTAGCGGACTTTATACGCAGTATTTT. This translates into CASSIGASGLYTQYF.